These 21 T cell receptor beta chains came from one sample sequenced in a study of blood T cell repertoires in COVID-19. TCRdb's table, derived via immunoSEQ multiplex PCR, lists solely in-frame clones and lacks some. Of about 140,000 clones in the sample, around nine tenths were seen once. Sequencing was carried out using peripheral blood. The source is a woman aged 40 to 50 with acute or convalescent COVID-19.

This chain links TRBV27 with TRBJ2-6; tentatively, D is TRBD2 (7 bases). CDR1 is MNHEY and CDR2 is SMNVEV in the germline V gene (reference sequence). CDR3 length: 18 residues. V was clipped by 2 bases and J by 0 bases, with 14 bases between them. The CDR3 region has the DNA TGTGCCAGCAGTTTAAAAGGCGGGGGCGGCTCTGGGGCCAACGTCCTGACTTTC. This sequence encodes CASSLKGGGGSGANVLTF.

This clone turned up a few times. The CDR3 sequence is CASSRTATGSNYGYTF. The CDR3 coding sequence is TGCGCCAGCAGCAGAACCGCGACAGGGAGTAACTATGGCTACACCTTC. The chain links TRBV5-1 to TRBJ1-2; 7 positions agree with TRBD1. The CDR3 sequence is 16 residues long. In germline, CDR1 is SGHRS, CDR2 YFSETQ. V trimming: 4 bases; J trimming: 1 base; junction bases outside the gene matches: 10.

The V gene is TRBV7-8, the J gene TRBJ1-4; TRBD1 aligns across 9 bases. This CDR3 region has 14 residues. Unmatched junction bases numbered 5, after V lost 5 bases and J lost 7 bases. Per germline, CDR1 SGHVS and CDR2 FQNEAQ. The CDR3 region is CASSPGTGLEKLFF. The DNA of the CDR3 is TGTGCCAGCAGCCCCGGGACAGGGCTTGAAAAACTGTTTTTT.

V and J are TRBV18 and TRBJ1-3; no clear D. Trimming removed 1 base from V and 8 bases from J, with 18 bases in between. Per the germline V gene, CDR1 is KGHSH and CDR2 is LQKENI. CDR3 size: 16 residues. The CDR3, as DNA: TGTGCCAGCTCACCACTTGCACAGTACTTGGTCGACACCATATATTTT. As protein: CASSPLAQYLVDTIYF.

The chain uses TRBV13 and TRBJ2-2; D is unresolved. This CDR3 is 12 amino acids long. Per germline, CDR1 PRHDT and CDR2 FYEKMQ (reference sequence). Trimming shortened V by 5 bases and J by 8 bases, and 9 bases separated the two germline ends. CDR3: CASSIPAGELFF. As DNA, the CDR3 is TGTGCCAGCAGCATCCCCGCGGGGGAGCTGTTTTTT.

The chain joins TRBV7-9 to TRBJ2-7; D ambiguous. This CDR3 contains 15 residues. Deletions cut 4 bases from V and 4 bases from J, with 17 bases between. The germline V gene has CDR1 SEHNR and CDR2 FQNEAQ (reference sequence). As DNA, the CDR3 is TGTGCCAGCAGCTCTGGCACCAAGCGCCCGTACGAGCAGTACTTC. Residues: CASSSGTKRPYEQYF.

This chain joins TRBV9 and TRBJ2-1, with D possibly being TRBD1 (5 bases). The CDR3 runs to 15 residues. Germline lookup yields CDR1 SGDLS and CDR2 YYNGEE. Trimming cost V 4 bases and J 0 bases, with 11 bases left between them. The CDR3 bases are TGTGCCAGCAGCACGAGACAGAGCTCCTACAATGAGCAGTTCTTC. Translating gives CASSTRQSSYNEQFF.

The gene calls are TRBV4-3 and TRBJ1-1; 10 nucleotides line up with TRBD1. J lost 8 bases, V lost 3 bases, and 6 bases had no gene match. Germline CDR1 and CDR2: LGHNA and YSLEER. The CDR3 totals 14 residues. CDR3 sequence reads: CASSQRTGGKEAFF. CDR3 coding DNA: TGCGCCAGCAGCCAGAGGACAGGGGGGAAGGAAGCTTTCTTT.

The chain couples TRBV6-5 to TRBJ2-7; 11 nucleotides align to TRBD1. The CDR3 length is 15 residues. Germline CDR1 MNHEY, CDR2 SVGAGI. Trimming at V came to 2 bases and at J to 4 bases, leaving 4 bases not matched to a gene. The CDR3 coding sequence is TGTGCCAGCAGTTACCAGGACAGGGGGCCTTACGAGCAGTACTTC. It codes for CASSYQDRGPYEQYF.

In this sample, this clone turned up once. V usage is TRBV21-1 and J usage is TRBJ2-3; the table's D call TRBD2 went unverified against the DNA. TRBV21-1 is a listed pseudogene. This CDR3 has 21 residues. Here the CDR3 DNA reads TGTGCCAGCAGCAAAGTTTGGAGGACGGATCCGATAGTTCCTAGCACAGATACGCAGTATTTT. Translation gives CASSKVWRTDPIVPSTDTQYF.

V and J are TRBV4-1 and TRBJ1-2; no clear D. Trimming stripped 1 base from V and 5 bases from J, with 11 bases between. This CDR3 spans 14 amino acids. The germline CDR1 and CDR2 sequences are MGHRA and YSYEKL. The CDR3 coding sequence is TGCGCCAGCAGCCAAGTACAGAGGGAGTATGGCTACACCTTC. This encodes CASSQVQREYGYTF.

This clone was counted a single time. The genes are TRBV5-1 and TRBJ2-3; D possibly corresponds to TRBD1 (5 bases). Germline V CDR1 and CDR2: SGHRS, YFSETQ. Trimming cost V 0 bases and J 0 bases, with 14 bases left between them. This CDR3 comprises 17 residues. This CDR3 reads CASSLAGAGHSTDTQYF. In DNA, the CDR3 is TGCGCCAGCAGCTTGGCCGGTGCAGGGCATAGCACAGATACGCAGTATTTT.

This rearrangement joins TRBV12-3 or TRBV12-4 to TRBJ2-7, with D unresolved. There are 13 residues in the CDR3. Trimming removed 6 bases at V and 1 base at J, with 10 bases between. This chain's CDR3 is CASSSYPSYEQYF. The CDR3 DNA is TGTGCCAGCAGCAGTTATCCTTCCTACGAGCAGTACTTC.

The J gene is TRBJ2-7, the V gene TRBV3-1 (or the pseudogene TRBV3-2); 7 bases agree with TRBD2. The CDR3 length is 17 residues. Germline V CDR1 and CDR2: LGHDT, YNNKEL (reference sequence). The V gene end was trimmed by 5 bases and the J gene end by 1 base; junction bases not matched to a gene: 14. CDR3: CASSWRPFGGRSYEQYF. CDR3 DNA sequence: TGTGCCAGCAGCTGGAGACCGTTCGGCGGGAGATCCTACGAGCAGTACTTC.

This clone came up once. J is TRBJ1-4 and V is TRBV2, with 7 bases aligning to TRBD1. Germline V CDR1 and CDR2: SNHLY, FYNNEI. V shed 4 bases, J shed 7 bases, and the junction held 3 bases outside the gene matches. CDR3 length equals 13 residues. This CDR3 is CASSADRVEKLFF. The CDR3, as DNA: TGTGCCAGCAGTGCCGACAGGGTTGAAAAACTGTTTTTT. Full variable domain (outside the CDR3, taken from reference TRBV2 and TRBJ1-4): EPEVTQTPSHQVTQMGQEVILRCVPISNHLYFYWYRQILGQKVEFLVSFYNNEISEKSEIFDDQFSVERPDGSNFTLKIRSTKLEDSAMYFCASSADRVEKLFFGSGTQLSVL.

This clone was detected only once. This sequence joins TRBV4-1 and TRBJ1-6, with D unresolved. CDR1 is MGHRA, CDR2 YSYEKL, per germline. The CDR3 contains 14 residues. V was cut by 0 bases and J by 10 bases, with 10 bases left in between. CDR3 protein: CASSQDPGLSPLHF. The CDR3 nucleotides are TGCGCCAGCAGCCAAGATCCTGGGCTATCACCCCTCCACTTT.

The chain uses TRBV10-3 and TRBJ2-5, with 12 bases fitting TRBD2. Germline values: CDR1 ENHRY, CDR2 SYGVKD. The CDR3 runs 14 residues. J gave up 5 bases and V 6 bases, and 4 bases lay outside the gene matches. Written as DNA, the CDR3 is TGTGCCATCAGCGCTAGCGGGAGGGGGGAGACCCAGTACTTC. It codes for CAISASGRGETQYF.

This clone was detected only once. This chain connects TRBV30 to TRBJ1-5, with 7 bases lining up with TRBD1. Germline V lookup: CDR1 GTSNPN, CDR2 SVGIG (reference sequence). This CDR3 comprises 14 residues. The ends lost 1 base at V and 5 bases at J; junction bases unmatched: 5. CDR3 nucleotide sequence: TGTGCCTGGAGTGCCGGGACAGCCTATCAGCCCCAGCATTTT. Protein sequence: CAWSAGTAYQPQHF.

The chain employs TRBV11-2 and TRBJ1-1, with D possibly TRBD1 on 5 matching bases. The CDR3 has 15 amino acids. Trimming removed 0 bases from V and 5 bases from J, with 13 bases in between. CDR1 SGHAT and CDR2 FQNNGV come from the germline V gene. The CDR3: CASSLDLGGGTEAFF. CDR3 nucleotides: TGTGCCAGCAGCTTAGATCTCGGGGGAGGGACTGAAGCTTTCTTT.

This clone was seen a handful of times. The V gene is TRBV2, the J gene TRBJ1-1, with a weak D call TRBD1 (6 bases). Germline lookup yields CDR1 SNHLY and CDR2 FYNNEI. Trimming cost V 6 bases and J 2 bases, with 10 bases left between them. This CDR3 has 13 amino acids. The CDR3 here is CASSLQGNTEAFF. The DNA for the CDR3 is TGTGCCAGCAGCCTACAGGGAAACACTGAAGCTTTCTTT. Variable domain in full (rest from reference TRBV2 and TRBJ1-1): EPEVTQTPSHQVTQMGQEVILRCVPISNHLYFYWYRQILGQKVEFLVSFYNNEISEKSEIFDDQFSVERPDGSNFTLKIRSTKLEDSAMYFCASSLQGNTEAFFGQGTRLTVV.

The genes are TRBV9 and TRBJ1-6; unclear D gene. CDR1 is SGDLS and CDR2 is YYNGEE in the germline V gene. The CDR3 totals 14 residues. Deletions cut 5 bases from V and 6 bases from J, with 12 bases between. The CDR3 region is CASSTQSSNSPLHF. CDR3 coding DNA: TGTGCCAGCAGTACACAGAGTTCTAATTCACCCCTCCACTTT.